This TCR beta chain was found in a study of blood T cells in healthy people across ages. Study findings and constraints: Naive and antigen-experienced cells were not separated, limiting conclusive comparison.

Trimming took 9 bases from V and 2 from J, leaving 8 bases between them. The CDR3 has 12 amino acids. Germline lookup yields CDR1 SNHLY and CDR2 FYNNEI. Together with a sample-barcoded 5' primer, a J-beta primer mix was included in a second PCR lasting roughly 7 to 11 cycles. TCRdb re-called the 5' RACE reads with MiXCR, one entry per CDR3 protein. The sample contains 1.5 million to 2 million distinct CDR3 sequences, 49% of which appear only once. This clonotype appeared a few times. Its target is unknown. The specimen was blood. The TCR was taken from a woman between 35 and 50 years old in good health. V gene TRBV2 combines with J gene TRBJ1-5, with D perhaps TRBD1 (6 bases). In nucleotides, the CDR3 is TGTGCCAGTAAGGGGGGCAATCAGCCCCAGCATTTT. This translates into CASKGGNQPQHF.